The 24 T cell receptor beta chains below come from one sample, sequenced in a study of T cell responses to AZD1222 COVID-19 vaccine (TCRdb year 2021). The library came from the immunoSEQ multiplex PCR assay. The immuneACCESS repertoire file appears here via TCRdb, limited to in-frame rearrangements. These files lack a portion of the clones; in checked studies, under half of the deficit traces to unresolved V genes, and the cause of the others is not known. The sample table lists fewer than 150,000 clones, roughly 84% of them with a count of one. 1% to 1.5% of the sample lies in the top ten. The intended sense of this specimen's time point label: baseline before first vaccination. The material sequenced was peripheral blood, taken on day 0 of AZD1222 vaccination. These receptors were taken from an adult in good health.

The chain is built from TRBV27 and TRBJ2-1; TRBD1 matches at 7 bases. V dropped 5 bases and J dropped 9; count of bases not matched to a gene: 4. CDR1 and CDR2 (germline): MNHEY, SMNVEV (reference sequence). The CDR3 contains 12 residues. CDR3 coding DNA: TGTGCCAGCAGTATTACAGGGGTTGAGCAGTTCTTC. Amino acid sequence: CASSITGVEQFF.

The rearrangement links TRBV5-6 to TRBJ1-2, with 7 bases that match TRBD1. J gave up 7 bases and V 4 bases, and 10 bases lay outside the gene matches. Germline CDR1 and CDR2: SGHDT and YYEEEE. The CDR3 runs to 14 residues. CDR3 loop: CASSPRGYRSGYTF. The CDR3 DNA is TGTGCCAGCAGCCCCAGGGGGTACAGGAGTGGCTACACCTTC.

The gene calls are TRBV11-2 and TRBJ2-2, with a weak D call TRBD1 (6 bases). The V end was cut by 4 bases, the J end by 5 bases, with 17 bases between. The CDR3 consists of 16 residues. The germline gives CDR1 SGHAT, CDR2 FQNNGV. This CDR3 is CASSSALNRATGELFF. The CDR3 region has the DNA TGTGCCAGCAGCTCAGCCTTAAACAGGGCGACCGGGGAGCTGTTTTTT. The full variable domain, rest sourced from reference TRBV11-2 and TRBJ2-2, is EAGVAQSPRYKIIEKRQSVAFWCNPISGHATLYWYQQILGQGPKLLIQFQNNGVVDDSQLPKDRFSAERLKGVDSTLKIQPAKLEDSAVYLCASSSALNRATGELFFGEGSRLTVL.

This chain uses TRBV6-5 with TRBJ1-2; tentative D call: TRBD1 (5 bases). Trimming pared 2 bases from V and 4 bases from J, leaving 17 bases between. CDR3 size: 16 residues. The germline gives CDR1 MNHEY, CDR2 SVGAGI. CDR3 residues: CASSYHGTEKTYGYTF. The CDR3 nucleotides are TGTGCCAGCAGTTACCATGGGACCGAGAAAACCTATGGCTACACCTTC.

The chain uses TRBV7-9 and TRBJ2-7, with TRBD2 matching over 12 bases. With V trimmed by 5 bases and J by 2 bases, 4 bases remained unmatched. Per germline, CDR1 SEHNR and CDR2 FQNEAQ (reference sequence). The CDR3 sequence is 15 residues long. In DNA form, the CDR3 reads TGTGCCAGCAGCCCTAGGACTAGCGGGGCCTACGAGCAGTACTTC. It codes for CASSPRTSGAYEQYF.

V and J are TRBV6-5 and TRBJ2-7; D possibly corresponds to TRBD2 (5 bases). This CDR3 has 13 residues. V was clipped by 7 bases and J by 0 bases, with 10 bases between them. The germline V gene encodes CDR1 MNHEY and CDR2 SVGAGI. In DNA, the CDR3 is TGTGCCAGCATGAGCGGAGACTCCTACGAGCAGTACTTC. It yields the protein CASMSGDSYEQYF.

The V and J genes are TRBV5-6 and TRBJ1-1; possible D gene TRBD1, 5 bases. V was cut by 1 base and J by 1 base, with 11 bases left in between. There are 15 residues in the CDR3. Germline V gene data show CDR1 as SGHDT and CDR2 as YYEEEE. The DNA of the CDR3 is TGTGCCAGCAGCTTGCCCGGGGGAAGGAACACTGAAGCTTTCTTT. It is translated as CASSLPGGRNTEAFF.

This clone was detected only once. The V gene is TRBV25-1, the J gene TRBJ1-2; tentative D call: TRBD1 (6 bases). This CDR3 is built from 14 residues. The germline CDR1 and CDR2 sequences are MGHDK and SYGVNS. The V gene lost 4 bases and the J gene lost 6 bases, with 15 bases spanning the gap. The CDR3 DNA reads TGTGCCAGCAGTGGAAGGGACAAGGGCAATGGCTACACCTTC. It yields the protein CASSGRDKGNGYTF.

This clone was counted only a few times. J is TRBJ1-3 and V is TRBV4-1; TRBD1 is a possible D gene (5 bases). CDR1 and CDR2 from the germline V gene are MGHRA and YSYEKL. The germline V and J ends were trimmed by 2 bases and 5 bases, with 7 bases remaining between them. The CDR3 runs to 13 residues. The CDR3 DNA reads TGCGCCAGCAGCCAATCGGACAGAAACACCATATATTTT. Its translation: CASSQSDRNTIYF.

The chain uses TRBV6-5 and TRBJ1-2; weak D call: TRBD1 (6 bases). Trimming took 6 bases from V and 3 from J, leaving 11 bases between them. The CDR3 loop spans 13 amino acids. Germline lookup yields CDR1 MNHEY and CDR2 SVGAGI. The CDR3 here is CASRHREYYGYTF. In DNA form, the CDR3 reads TGTGCCAGCAGACACAGGGAGTACTATGGCTACACCTTC.

V usage is TRBV4-1 and J usage is TRBJ1-2; D unclear. The CDR3 is made up of 13 amino acids. Germline V gives CDR1 MGHRA, CDR2 YSYEKL. Deletions cut 1 base from V and 8 bases from J, with 11 bases between. CDR3 sequence: CASSQVWFRGYTF. The CDR3 region has the DNA TGCGCCAGCAGCCAAGTATGGTTCCGGGGCTACACCTTC.

The rearrangement uses TRBV6-2 or TRBV6-3 and TRBJ2-7, with D possibly being TRBD2 (7 bases). Trimming left V 7 bases short and J 3 bases short, with 16 bases between. The CDR3 has 14 amino acids. CDR1 and CDR2 (germline): MNHEY, SVGEGT. The CDR3 bases are TGTGCCAGCACCCCCGGGGGGCTATACTACGAGCAGTACTTC. The encoded protein is CASTPGGLYYEQYF.

There are a few counts of this clone. The V and J genes are TRBV3-1 (or the pseudogene TRBV3-2) and TRBJ1-6, with TRBD1 matching over 7 bases. Germline trimming cut 0 bases from V and 7 bases from J; bases unmatched to any gene: 6. The CDR3 loop spans 16 amino acids. Germline V gene lookup returns CDR1 LGHDT and CDR2 YNNKEL (reference sequence). This CDR3 is CASSQERGRGNSPLHF. The CDR3, as DNA: TGTGCCAGCAGCCAAGAGCGGGGCAGGGGGAATTCACCCCTCCACTTT.

This clone appeared once. This chain uses TRBV7-8 with TRBJ2-5, with D hard to call. V was cut by 2 bases and J by 1 base, with 11 bases left in between. The CDR3 is 15 amino acids. Germline-derived CDR1 and CDR2 are SGHVS and FQNEAQ. The CDR3 sequence: CASSLMSQPQETQYF. CDR3 nucleotide sequence: TGTGCCAGCAGCTTAATGAGCCAGCCCCAAGAGACCCAGTACTTC.

The V and J genes are TRBV5-1 and TRBJ2-7, with 16 bases that match TRBD2. The CDR3 runs 17 residues. Trimming cost V 4 bases and J 0 bases; bases outside gene matches: 4. The germline V gene has CDR1 SGHRS and CDR2 YFSETQ. CDR3 loop: CASSPGLAGGPSYEQYF. The CDR3 DNA reads as TGCGCCAGCAGCCCGGGACTAGCGGGGGGGCCCTCCTACGAGCAGTACTTC.

In DNA form, the CDR3 reads TGTGCCAGTAGTCTTCACACTGAAGCTTTCTTT. The encoded protein is CASSLHTEAFF. The chain employs TRBV19 and TRBJ1-1; D remains unclear. This CDR3 is 11 amino acids long. V lost 5 bases and J lost 3, with 4 bases in between. Per germline, CDR1 LNHDA and CDR2 SQIVND (reference sequence). The variable domain in full, with the rest retrieved from reference TRBV19 and TRBJ1-1, is DGGITQSPKYLFRKEGQNVTLSCEQNLNHDAMYWYRQDPGQGLRLIYYSQIVNDFQKGDIAEGYSVSREKKESFPLTVTSAQKNPTAFYLCASSLHTEAFFGQGTRLTVV.

The V gene is TRBV19, the J gene TRBJ1-2; D unresolved. The CDR3 spans 12 residues. Germline V lookup: CDR1 LNHDA, CDR2 SQIVND (reference sequence). Trimming removed 5 bases at V and 8 bases at J, with 12 bases between. The CDR3 DNA sequence: TGTGCCAGTAGTTGGTATGAAGGCGGCTACACCTTC. This gives the protein CASSWYEGGYTF.

The rearrangement joins TRBV5-1 to TRBJ2-7; TRBD2 is a possible D gene (6 bases). Trimming removed 1 base from V and 0 bases from J, with 8 bases in between. Germline CDR1 is SGHRS and CDR2 is YFSETQ. The CDR3 sequence is 14 residues long. The CDR3 region is CASSLQLASYEQYF. The CDR3 DNA sequence: TGCGCCAGCAGCTTGCAACTAGCCTCCTACGAGCAGTACTTC.

The chain combines TRBV18 with TRBJ1-5, with TRBD1 matching over 7 bases. Germline V CDR1 and CDR2: KGHSH, LQKENI. This CDR3 has 15 residues. The J segment lost 11 bases and the V segment lost 3 bases, leaving 13 bases of the junction unmatched. The CDR3 loop is CASSPTRGPPWSQHF. The CDR3 DNA sequence: TGTGCCAGCTCACCCACAAGGGGGCCGCCTTGGTCCCAGCATTTT.

The chain has TRBV7-9 and TRBJ1-3; tentatively, D is TRBD1 (6 bases). CDR1 SEHNR and CDR2 FQNEAQ come from the germline V gene (reference sequence). The CDR3 runs 15 residues. The germline V and J ends were trimmed by 4 bases and 8 bases, with 18 bases remaining between them. Here the CDR3 reads CASSSPGTPGDTIYF. CDR3 DNA: TGTGCCAGCAGCTCCCCCGGGACACCGGGCGACACCATATATTTT.

The rearrangement joins TRBV27 to TRBJ2-1, with D perhaps TRBD2 (6 bases). Germline CDR1 and CDR2: MNHEY and SMNVEV (reference sequence). There are 14 residues in the CDR3. V was trimmed by 2 bases and J by 2 bases, leaving 7 bases between them. DNA of the CDR3: TGTGCCAGCAGTTTACGGGGGACCTACAATGAGCAGTTCTTC. Residues: CASSLRGTYNEQFF.

The J gene is TRBJ2-7, the V gene TRBV19; 8 bases are shared with TRBD1. The V and J ends lost 5 bases and 0 bases, in that order; junction bases with no gene match: 6. The CDR3 has 15 amino acids. Per germline, CDR1 LNHDA and CDR2 SQIVND (reference sequence). As DNA, the CDR3 is TGTGCCAGTAGTGTACAGGGGGGAAACTCCTACGAGCAGTACTTC. This encodes CASSVQGGNSYEQYF.

The chain couples TRBV2 to TRBJ1-5; no clear D gene. The CDR3 is 17 amino acids. V lost 7 bases to trimming and J lost 7 bases, with 26 bases between them. In germline, CDR1 is SNHLY, CDR2 FYNNEI. CDR3 DNA sequence: TGTGCCAGCACCGAATCCTCAATGACACGGGAGAAACAGCCCCAGCATTTT. Residues: CASTESSMTREKQPQHF. The full variable domain, its missing parts supplied by reference TRBV2 and TRBJ1-5, is EPEVTQTPSHQVTQMGQEVILRCVPISNHLYFYWYRQILGQKVEFLVSFYNNEISEKSEIFDDQFSVERPDGSNFTLKIRSTKLEDSAMYFCASTESSMTREKQPQHFGDGTRLSIL.

In this sample, this clone turned up a few times. This chain joins TRBV4-1 and TRBJ1-2; 9 bases map to TRBD1. The CDR3 loop spans 15 amino acids. With V trimmed by 5 bases and J by 4 bases, 8 bases remained unmatched. Germline CDR1 reads MGHRA; CDR2 reads YSYEKL. The CDR3 protein is CASSYQGQGGYGYTF. Written as DNA, the CDR3 is TGCGCCAGCAGCTACCAGGGACAGGGTGGCTATGGCTACACCTTC.